Each of the 4 T cell receptor beta chains below was sequenced from the same sample in a study of shared T cell receptors in the human thymus. TCRdb keeps only in-frame clones here, not all; method: immunoSEQ multiplex PCR. The sample has hundreds of thousands of clones; 80% to 90% are singletons. The same specimen was also included in a second study, on human thymus T cells.

Sequenced material: thymocytes. All receptors derive from a girl under three years old with a congenital heart defect.

The J gene is TRBJ1-1, the V gene TRBV5-1, with a weak D call TRBD1 (6 bases). The V gene's germline CDR1 is SGHRS and CDR2 YFSETQ. Trimming left V 4 bases short and J 0 bases short, with 19 bases between. The CDR3 sequence is 17 residues long. As DNA, the CDR3 is TGCGCCAGCAGCCCACCCTCCCAGGACAGTATGAACACTGAAGCTTTCTTT. Protein: CASSPPSQDSMNTEAFF.

This chain uses TRBV14 with TRBJ2-1; 7 bases align to TRBD1. V lost 6 bases to trimming and J lost 10 bases; unmatched junction nucleotides: 18. This CDR3 has 16 residues. The germline V gene encodes CDR1 SGHDN and CDR2 FVKESK. CDR3 in DNA: TGTGCCAGCAGTCCGGGCGACCTAGAAAGGGGGCGCGAGCAGTTCTTC. It is translated as CASSPGDLERGREQFF.

The genes are TRBV7-9 and TRBJ2-1; 13 nucleotides agree with TRBD2. V dropped 4 bases and J dropped 4; count of bases not matched to a gene: 1. CDR3 length equals 15 residues. Germline V CDR1 and CDR2: SEHNR, FQNEAQ (reference sequence). The CDR3 spells CASSSTSGGYNEQFF. In nucleotides, the CDR3 is TGTGCCAGCAGCTCGACTAGCGGGGGGTACAATGAGCAGTTCTTC.

The rearrangement joins TRBV5-1 to TRBJ1-2; 7 positions agree with TRBD1. This CDR3 comprises 16 residues. Looked up from germline, CDR1 is SGHRS and CDR2 is YFSETQ. Trimming took 3 bases from V and 2 from J; bases not matched to a gene: 10. CDR3 region: CASSSQCDRANYGYTF. In DNA, the CDR3 is TGCGCCAGCAGCTCGCAATGTGACAGGGCAAACTATGGCTACACCTTC.